These 17 T cell receptor beta chains share one sample of origin, sequenced in a study of sequential checkpoint blockade in melanoma. The treatment denotes: randomized to nivolumab then ipilimumab (arm A) or the reverse (arm B). Profiled with immunoSEQ multiplex PCR; TCRdb holds only in-frame clones, not every one. Of just over 9,000 clones listed, 70% to 80% were seen once; the top ten hold around 24%. Sequenced here: CD8+ T cells sorted from blood (inferred from file names), sampled from a patient given nivolumab and ipilimumab in sequence. These receptors all come from a human donor with melanoma.

The chain combines TRBV7-3 with TRBJ2-2; the D gene is possibly TRBD2 (5 bases). The CDR3 spans 13 residues. Germline-derived CDR1 and CDR2 are SGHTA and FQGTGA. Deletions cut 5 bases from V and 11 bases from J, with 15 bases between. The CDR3 region has the DNA TGTGCCAGCAGCCCTCTAAACCCGGGAGAGCTGTTTTTT. The encoded protein is CASSPLNPGELFF.

This chain uses TRBV28 with TRBJ2-2; D unresolved. Germline V lookup: CDR1 MDHEN, CDR2 SYDVKM. Trimming pared 6 bases from V and 5 bases from J, leaving 13 bases between. The CDR3 covers 14 residues. Here the CDR3 reads CASRAPAETGELFF. The CDR3 bases are TGTGCCAGCAGAGCCCCTGCGGAGACCGGGGAGCTGTTTTTT.

In this sample, this clone turned up a few times. This rearrangement joins TRBV7-9 to TRBJ1-3, with no clear D. CDR3 length: 14 amino acids. The V gene lost 5 bases and the J gene lost 0 bases, with 8 bases spanning the gap. Germline loops: CDR1 SEHNR, CDR2 FQNEAQ (reference sequence). CDR3 in DNA: TGTGCCAGCAGCCTTGGGAGCTCTGGAAACACCATATATTTT. Translation: CASSLGSSGNTIYF.

This clone was seen only once. The chain recombines TRBV29-1 with TRBJ1-1; tentative D call: TRBD1 (6 bases). Germline values: CDR1 SQVTM, CDR2 ANQGSEA. This CDR3 comprises 12 residues. Trimming pared 4 bases from V and 3 bases from J, leaving 9 bases between. The CDR3 region has the DNA TGCAGCGTTGTGGGGGCAGACACTGAAGCTTTCTTT. The encoded protein is CSVVGADTEAFF.

The table lists this clone with a count of one. The chain employs TRBV6-1 and TRBJ2-3; TRBD2 aligns across 12 bases. Germline values: CDR1 MNHNS, CDR2 SASEGT. The CDR3 length is 16 residues. V lost 3 bases and J lost 5; bases outside the gene matches: 6. CDR3 DNA: TGTGCCAGCAGTGAGGCTAGCGGGGGGGCCCGAGATACGCAGTATTTT. It codes for CASSEASGGARDTQYF.

The chain employs TRBV2 and TRBJ2-1, with a weak D call TRBD2 (5 bases). Germline lookup yields CDR1 SNHLY and CDR2 FYNNEI. This CDR3 region has 16 residues. The germline V and J ends were trimmed by 0 bases and 8 bases, with 17 bases remaining between them. In nucleotides, the CDR3 is TGTGCCAGCAGTGAAGCCTCCACGTCGGGGTTTGATGAGCAGTTCTTC. Protein sequence: CASSEASTSGFDEQFF.

This clone is classed as medium-sized (0.01 to 0.1%). The V call is TRBV7-9, the J call TRBJ1-2, with 8 bases lining up with TRBD1. Germline trimming cut 1 base from V and 2 bases from J; bases unmatched to any gene: 3. The CDR3 contains 15 residues. Germline V gene lookup returns CDR1 SEHNR and CDR2 FQNEAQ (reference sequence). CDR3 nucleotides: TGTGCCAGCAGCTTAGTGGGACAGGAGAACTATGGCTACACCTTC. Translation gives CASSLVGQENYGYTF.

The chain links TRBV29-1 to TRBJ2-2, with TRBD1 matching over 10 bases. V gave up 4 bases and J gave up 5 bases; unmatched junction bases: 10. There are 16 residues in the CDR3. Germline V lookup: CDR1 SQVTM, CDR2 ANQGSEA. The CDR3 spells CSVVGTGVGVTGELFF. The CDR3 region has the DNA TGCAGCGTTGTAGGGACAGGGGTCGGGGTGACCGGGGAGCTGTTTTTT.

The gene calls are TRBV25-1 and TRBJ2-7, with TRBD1 as a possible D gene (6 bases). The CDR3 consists of 15 residues. Germline lookup yields CDR1 MGHDK and CDR2 SYGVNS. V was clipped by 4 bases and J by 1 base, with 14 bases between them. The CDR3: CASSAGTHTSYEQYF. The CDR3 DNA reads TGTGCCAGCAGTGCCGGGACACATACTTCCTACGAGCAGTACTTC.

This chain connects TRBV7-3 to TRBJ1-2; 8 bases match TRBD1. CDR3 length equals 15 residues. Germline trimming cut 5 bases from V and 8 bases from J; bases unmatched to any gene: 13. CDR1 is SGHTA, CDR2 FQGTGA, per germline. CDR3 amino acids: CASSQTTGGEEGYTF. The CDR3 DNA sequence: TGTGCCAGCAGCCAAACCACAGGGGGGGAGGAGGGCTACACCTTC.

The chain employs TRBV7-9 and TRBJ2-1; perhaps TRBD2 as D (6 bases). The germline V and J ends were trimmed by 3 bases and 6 bases, with 9 bases remaining between them. The CDR3 contains 13 residues. Germline assignment: CDR1 SEHNR and CDR2 FQNEAQ (reference sequence). In DNA, the CDR3 is TGTGCCAGCAGCTTGTCCGGGGGCAATGAGCAGTTCTTC. This gives the protein CASSLSGGNEQFF.

V usage is TRBV4-2 and J usage is TRBJ2-7; D may be TRBD2 (5 bases). Trimming removed 0 bases at V and 0 bases at J, with 12 bases between. CDR3 length: 16 amino acids. Per the germline V gene, CDR1 is LGHNA and CDR2 is YNFKEQ. DNA of the CDR3: TGTGCCAGCAGCCAAGAGATAGCGAGAGCCTCCTACGAGCAGTACTTC. Translation gives CASSQEIARASYEQYF.

A note on this clone: This likely stems from a read error, as it lies one base from a far larger clone. This chain uses TRBV6-4 with TRBJ2-7, with TRBD2 identical over 7 bases. The CDR3 runs 14 residues. The germline CDR1 and CDR2 sequences are MRHNA and SNTAGT. DNA for the CDR3: TGTGCCATCAGTGAGCGGGGAGACTCCTACGAGCAGTACTTC. Translated, it gives CAISERGDSYEQYF.

The J gene is TRBJ1-1, the V gene TRBV5-1, with D tentatively TRBD1 (5 bases). Per the germline V gene, CDR1 is SGHRS and CDR2 is YFSETQ. This CDR3 has 15 residues. V lost 0 bases, J lost 0 bases, and 9 bases lay in between. CDR3 nucleotides: TGCGCCAGCAGCTTGGCCGGAGGGGTGAACACTGAAGCTTTCTTT. This translates into CASSLAGGVNTEAFF.

The V and J genes are TRBV5-5 and TRBJ1-4; 9 nucleotides agree with TRBD1. CDR1 and CDR2 (germline): SGHKS, YYEKEE (reference sequence). The CDR3 is made up of 14 amino acids. V shed 5 bases and J 8 bases; nucleotides not matched to a gene: 7. CDR3 residues: CASRLTGGREKLFF. The CDR3 bases are TGTGCCAGCAGATTAACAGGGGGCCGGGAAAAACTGTTTTTT.

This chain connects TRBV30 to TRBJ2-5; 9 nucleotides align to TRBD2. The germline CDR1 and CDR2 sequences are GTSNPN and SVGIG (reference sequence). Trimming removed 2 bases from V and 1 base from J; junction bases left unmatched: 8. The CDR3 has 16 amino acids. For the CDR3, the DNA is TGTGCCTGGAGTTCCTTCGGACTAGCGAGCCAAGAGACCCAGTACTTC. Protein sequence: CAWSSFGLASQETQYF.

J is TRBJ1-5 and V is TRBV12-5; unclear D gene. The ends were cut back, 6 bases at V and 4 bases at J, with 16 bases in the middle. The CDR3 spans 15 residues. CDR1 and CDR2 from the germline V gene are LGHNT and FRNRAP. Written as DNA, the CDR3 is TGTGCTAGTGGCCCCCCCTGGAGACTGAATCAGCCCCAGCATTTT. It codes for CASGPPWRLNQPQHF. Drawing the rest from reference TRBV12-5 and TRBJ1-5, the complete variable domain is DARVTQTPRHKVTEMGQEVTMRCQPILGHNTVFWYRQTMMQGLELLAYFRNRAPLDDSGMPKDRFSAEMPDATLATLKIQPSEPRDSAVYFCASGPPWRLNQPQHFGDGTRLSIL.